The clone carrying this T cell receptor (beta chain) was counted a single time. The sample originates from a study of blood T cell repertoires in COVID-19. Overall study context: Acute-phase and convalescent COVID-19 samples originated in the United States, Italy and Spain. Sources were T cells, B-cell-depleted T cells, or PBMCs; the material itself was cDNA or gDNA.

This CDR3 is built from 15 residues. Trimming cost V 0 bases and J 5 bases; bases outside gene matches: 5. Germline V CDR1 and CDR2: MNHEY, SVGAGI. As originally analysed: Amplification from reference gene primers served as the basis for estimated nucleated cell counts. The repertoire was sequenced with immunoSEQ multiplex PCR; TCRdb's copy has only in-frame clones and lacks some. V, J and clone size are taken as reported in that table, and D and trimming were inferred from the DNA itself. This table holds around 38,000 clones, around 86% found once. Sequencing used peripheral blood. This sequence originates from a man aged 70-80 years with acute or convalescent COVID-19. V and J are TRBV6-5 and TRBJ2-7, with 9 bases aligning to TRBD1. This CDR3 reads CASSYSGGQGNEQYF. CDR3 DNA: TGTGCCAGCAGTTACTCGGGGGGACAGGGAAACGAGCAGTACTTC.